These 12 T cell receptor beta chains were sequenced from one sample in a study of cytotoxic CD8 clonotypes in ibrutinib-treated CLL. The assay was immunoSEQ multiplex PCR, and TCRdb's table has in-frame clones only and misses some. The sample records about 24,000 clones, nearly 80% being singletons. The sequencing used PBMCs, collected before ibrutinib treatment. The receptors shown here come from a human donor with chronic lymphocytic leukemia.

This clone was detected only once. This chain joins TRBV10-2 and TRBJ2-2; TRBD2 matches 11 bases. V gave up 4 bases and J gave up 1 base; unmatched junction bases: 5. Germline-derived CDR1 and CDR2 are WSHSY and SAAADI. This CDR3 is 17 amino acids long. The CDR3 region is CASSALGLAENTGELFF. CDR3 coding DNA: TGCGCCAGCAGTGCTTTGGGACTAGCGGAGAACACCGGGGAGCTGTTTTTT.

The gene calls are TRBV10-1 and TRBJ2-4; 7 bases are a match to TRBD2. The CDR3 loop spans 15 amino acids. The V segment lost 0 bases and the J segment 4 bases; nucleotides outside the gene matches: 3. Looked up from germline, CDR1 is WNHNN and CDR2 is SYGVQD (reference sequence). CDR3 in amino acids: CASSESNGGKNIQYF. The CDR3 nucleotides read TGCGCCAGCAGTGAGTCGAACGGGGGGAAAAACATTCAGTACTTC.

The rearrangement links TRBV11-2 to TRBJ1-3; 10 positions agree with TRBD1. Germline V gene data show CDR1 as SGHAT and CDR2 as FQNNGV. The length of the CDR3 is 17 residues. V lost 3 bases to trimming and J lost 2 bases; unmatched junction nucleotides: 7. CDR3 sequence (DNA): TGTGCCAGCAGCTTTATGGCCGGGACAGGGGCTGGAAACACCATATATTTT. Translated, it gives CASSFMAGTGAGNTIYF.

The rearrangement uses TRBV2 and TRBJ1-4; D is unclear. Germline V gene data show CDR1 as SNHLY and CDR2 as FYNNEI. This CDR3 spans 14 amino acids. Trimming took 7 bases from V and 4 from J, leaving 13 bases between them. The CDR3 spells CASIDSADNEKLFF. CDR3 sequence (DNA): TGTGCCAGCATAGATTCGGCCGATAATGAAAAACTGTTTTTT.

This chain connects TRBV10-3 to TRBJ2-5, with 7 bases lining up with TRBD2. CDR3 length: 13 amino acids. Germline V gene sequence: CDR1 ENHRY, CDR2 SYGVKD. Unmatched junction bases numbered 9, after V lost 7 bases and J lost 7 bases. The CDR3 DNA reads TGTGCCATCACTGGGGAATCGGGGGGGACCCAGTACTTC. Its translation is CAITGESGGTQYF.

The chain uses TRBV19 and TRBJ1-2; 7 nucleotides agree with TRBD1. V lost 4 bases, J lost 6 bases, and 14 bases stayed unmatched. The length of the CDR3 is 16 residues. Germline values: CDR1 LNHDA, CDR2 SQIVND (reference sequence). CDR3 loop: CASSTRQGGGKNGYTF. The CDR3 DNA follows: TGTGCCAGTAGTACCCGACAGGGAGGAGGGAAAAATGGCTACACCTTC.

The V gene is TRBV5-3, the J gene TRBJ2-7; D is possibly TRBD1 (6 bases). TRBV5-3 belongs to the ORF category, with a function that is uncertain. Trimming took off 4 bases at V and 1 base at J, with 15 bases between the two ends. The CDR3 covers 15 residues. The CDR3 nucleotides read TGTGCCAGAAGCCAATGGACAGTAGGTTCCTACGAGCAGTACTTC. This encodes CARSQWTVGSYEQYF.

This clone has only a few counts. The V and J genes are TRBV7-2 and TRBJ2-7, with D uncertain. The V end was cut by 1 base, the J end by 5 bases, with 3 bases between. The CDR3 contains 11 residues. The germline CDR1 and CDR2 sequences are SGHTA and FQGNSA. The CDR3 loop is CASSLVHEQYF. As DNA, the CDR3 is TGTGCCAGCAGCTTAGTCCACGAGCAGTACTTC.

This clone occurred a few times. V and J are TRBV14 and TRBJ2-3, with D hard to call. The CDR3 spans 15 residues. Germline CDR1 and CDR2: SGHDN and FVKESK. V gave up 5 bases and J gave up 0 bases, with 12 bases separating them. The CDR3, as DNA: TGTGCCAGCAGCGTTCAGTTAGCTAGCACAGATACGCAGTATTTT. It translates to CASSVQLASTDTQYF.

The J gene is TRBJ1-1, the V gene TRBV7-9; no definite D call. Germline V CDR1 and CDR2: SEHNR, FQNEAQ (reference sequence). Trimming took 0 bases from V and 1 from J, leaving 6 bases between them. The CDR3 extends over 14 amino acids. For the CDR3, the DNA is TGTGCCAGCAGCTTAGCCTTGGGGAACACTGAAGCTTTCTTT. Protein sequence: CASSLALGNTEAFF.

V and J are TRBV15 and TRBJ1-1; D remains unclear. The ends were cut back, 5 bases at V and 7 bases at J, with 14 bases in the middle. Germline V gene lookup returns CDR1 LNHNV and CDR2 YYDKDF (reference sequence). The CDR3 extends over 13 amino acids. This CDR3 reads CATSQGPGREAFF. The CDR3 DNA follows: TGTGCCACCAGCCAAGGCCCCGGGCGTGAAGCTTTCTTT.

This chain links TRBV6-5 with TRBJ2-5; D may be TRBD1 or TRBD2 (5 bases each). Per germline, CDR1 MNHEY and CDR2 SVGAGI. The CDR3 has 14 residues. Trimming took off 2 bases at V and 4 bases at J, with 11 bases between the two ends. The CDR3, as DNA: TGTGCCAGCAGTTACGGGGGAAGGGGAGAGACCCAGTACTTC. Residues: CASSYGGRGETQYF.